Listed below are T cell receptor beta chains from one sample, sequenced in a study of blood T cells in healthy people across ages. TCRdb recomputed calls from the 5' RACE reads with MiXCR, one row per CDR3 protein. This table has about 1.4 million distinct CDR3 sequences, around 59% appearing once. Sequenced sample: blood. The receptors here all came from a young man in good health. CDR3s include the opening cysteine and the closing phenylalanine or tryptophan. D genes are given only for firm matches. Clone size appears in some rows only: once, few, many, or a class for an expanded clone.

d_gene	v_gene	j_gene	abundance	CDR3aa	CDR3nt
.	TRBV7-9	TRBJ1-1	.	CASSSLPTEAFF	TGTGCCAGCAGCTCCCTCCCCACTGAAGCTTTCTTT
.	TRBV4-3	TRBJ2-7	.	CASSQDDGSVEQYF	TGCGCCAGCAGCCAAGATGATGGTTCGGTCGAGCAGTACTTC
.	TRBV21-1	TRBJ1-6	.	CASSRDTRSSYNSPLHF	TGTGCCAGCAGCAGGGATACCAGGAGCTCCTATAATTCACCCCTCCACTTT
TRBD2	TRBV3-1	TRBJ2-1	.	CASSQVPSGRASGYNEQFF	TGTGCCAGCAGCCAAGTTCCTAGCGGGAGGGCGTCGGGTTACAATGAGCAGTTCTTC
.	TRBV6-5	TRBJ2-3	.	CASKKVAGTDTQYF	TGTGCCAGCAAGAAAGTAGCGGGCACAGATACGCAGTATTTT
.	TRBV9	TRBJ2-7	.	CASSADGGTSYEQYF	TGTGCCAGCAGCGCCGATGGAGGGACCTCCTACGAGCAGTACTTC
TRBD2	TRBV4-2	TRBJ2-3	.	CASSHPTGAGGPDTQYF	TGTGCCAGCAGCCACCCGACGGGAGCGGGGGGGCCAGATACGCAGTATTTT
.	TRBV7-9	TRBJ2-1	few	CASSLPSLGGLLREQFF	TGTGCCAGCAGCTTACCCTCTCTCGGGGGTCTCCTTCGCGAGCAGTTCTTC
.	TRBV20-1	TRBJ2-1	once	CSARGGLQVADEQFF	TGCAGTGCTAGGGGGGGGCTCCAGGTAGCGGATGAGCAGTTCTTC
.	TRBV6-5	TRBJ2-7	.	CASSDTSGYEQYF	TGTGCCAGCAGTGACACAAGCGGCTACGAGCAGTACTTC
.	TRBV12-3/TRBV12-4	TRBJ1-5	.	CASTEGGGNQPQHF	TGTGCCAGCACCGAGGGGGGGGGCAATCAGCCCCAGCATTTT
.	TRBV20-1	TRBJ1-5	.	CSARDLGGLNQPQHF	TGCAGTGCTAGAGATCTCGGAGGGCTCAATCAGCCCCAGCATTTT
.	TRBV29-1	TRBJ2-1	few	CSVDLAHPPNEQFF	TGCAGCGTTGACCTAGCCCATCCCCCTAATGAGCAGTTCTTC
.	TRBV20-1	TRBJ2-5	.	CSTGTGQETQYF	TGCAGTACAGGGACTGGTCAAGAGACCCAGTACTTC
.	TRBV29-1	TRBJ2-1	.	CRGGPSQYNEQFF	TGCAGGGGCGGCCCCTCCCAGTACAATGAGCAGTTCTTC
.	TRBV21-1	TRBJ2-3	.	CASRPSVTKDTQYF	TGTGCCAGCAGACCTAGCGTTACTAAAGATACGCAGTATTTT
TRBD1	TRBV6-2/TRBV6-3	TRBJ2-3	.	CASSSGTGAGTDTQYF	TGTGCCAGCAGTTCCGGAACAGGGGCGGGCACAGATACGCAGTATTTT
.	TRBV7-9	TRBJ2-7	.	CASEAYEQYF	TGTGCCAGTGAAGCCTACGAGCAGTACTTT
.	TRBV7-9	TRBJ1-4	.	CASRDVQATNEKLFF	TGTGCCAGCAGAGATGTCCAGGCAACTAATGAAAAACTGTTTTTT
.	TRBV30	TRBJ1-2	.	CAWSVRNNYGYTF	TGTGCCTGGAGTGTACGGAATAACTATGGCTACACCTTC
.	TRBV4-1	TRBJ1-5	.	CASSQGSGSNQPQHF	TGCGCCAGCAGCCAAGGCAGTGGTAGCAATCAGCCCCAGCATTTT
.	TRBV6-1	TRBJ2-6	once	CAVTDSGANVLTF	TGTGCCGTGACAGACTCTGGGGCCAACGTCCTGACTTTC
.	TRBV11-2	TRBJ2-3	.	CATSLALGGIHTDTQYF	TGTGCCACCTCCCTCGCCCTGGGGGGAATCCACACAGATACGCAGTATTTT
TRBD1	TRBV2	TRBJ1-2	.	CASLKGGGQGASGYTF	TGTGCCAGCTTAAAAGGGGGAGGACAGGGGGCAAGTGGCTACACCTTC
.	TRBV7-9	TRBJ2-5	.	CASSLVEGLAQYF	TGTGCCAGCAGCTTAGTGGAGGGGTTGGCCCAGTACTTC
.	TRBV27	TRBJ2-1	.	CASSWAGNNEQFF	TGTGCCAGCAGTTGGGCAGGTAACAATGAGCAGTTCTTC
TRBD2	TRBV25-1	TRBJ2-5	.	CASSESGLAGETQYF	TGTGCCAGCAGTGAATCGGGACTAGCGGGAGAGACCCAGTACTTC
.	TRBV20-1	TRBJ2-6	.	CSAPPMAERANVLTF	TGCAGTGCTCCTCCCATGGCAGAGAGGGCCAACGTCCTGACTTTC
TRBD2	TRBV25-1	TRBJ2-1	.	CASRMGTSGSNEQFF	TGTGCCAGCCGCATGGGGACTAGCGGAAGCAATGAGCAGTTCTTC
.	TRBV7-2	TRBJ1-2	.	CASSSDRQNYGYTF	TGTGCCAGCAGTTCCGACAGGCAGAACTATGGCTACACCTTC
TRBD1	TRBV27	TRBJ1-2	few	CASSYGTGGFKGYTF	TGTGCCAGCAGTTATGGGACAGGAGGTTTTAAAGGCTACACCTTC
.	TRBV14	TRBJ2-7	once	CASSQSSLGGDEQYF	TGTGCCAGCAGCCAAAGTTCCCTCGGTGGGGACGAGCAGTACTTC
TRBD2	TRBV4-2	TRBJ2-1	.	CASSQDVLAGGPWNEQFF	TGTGCCAGCAGCCAAGACGTACTAGCGGGGGGGCCGTGGAATGAGCAGTTCTTC
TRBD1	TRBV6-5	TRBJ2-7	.	CASRLRDSNIYEQYF	TGTGCCAGCAGGTTACGGGACAGCAATATCTACGAGCAGTACTTC
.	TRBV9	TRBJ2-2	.	CASKAPLGTGELFF	TGTGCCAGCAAAGCGCCACTGGGTACCGGGGAGCTGTTTTTT
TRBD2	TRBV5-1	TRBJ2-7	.	CASSLVGSGRASYNEQYF	TGCGCCAGCAGCTTGGTTGGTAGCGGGAGGGCCTCCTACAATGAGCAGTACTTC
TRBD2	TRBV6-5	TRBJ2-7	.	CASSYDQETSATYEQYF	TGTGCCAGCAGTTACGATCAGGAAACTAGCGCGACCTACGAGCAGTACTTC
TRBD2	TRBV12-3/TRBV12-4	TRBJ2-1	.	CASSLLSGKETQFF	TGTGCCAGCAGTTTACTCAGCGGGAAGGAGACCCAGTTCTTC
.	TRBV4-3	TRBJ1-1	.	CASSQDSGGTNTEAFF	TGCGCCAGCAGCCAAGATTCCGGCGGGACGAACACTGAAGCTTTCTTT
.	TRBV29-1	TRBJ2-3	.	CSLLGGPNHQDTQYF	TGCAGCCTCTTAGGGGGACCCAATCATCAAGATACGCAGTATTTT
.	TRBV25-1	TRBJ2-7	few	CASSSPTRYEQYF	TGTGCCAGCAGCTCACCTACCCGTTACGAGCAGTACTTC
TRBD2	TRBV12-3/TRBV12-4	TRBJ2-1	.	CASSLEYSGGNNGQFF	TGTGCCAGCAGTTTAGAATATAGCGGGGGAAACAATGGGCAGTTCTTC
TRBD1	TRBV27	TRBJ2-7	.	CASSRRQGGHEQYF	TGTGCCAGCAGTCGACGACAGGGTGGGCACGAGCAGTACTTC
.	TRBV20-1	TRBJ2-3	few	CSAPERVAADTQYF	TGCAGTGCCCCCGAAAGGGTTGCCGCAGATACGCAGTATTTT
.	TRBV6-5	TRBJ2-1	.	CASRKGRYNEQFF	TGTGCCAGCAGAAAGGGACGGTACAATGAGCAGTTCTTC
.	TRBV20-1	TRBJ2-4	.	CSARDSRDLNIQYF	TGCAGTGCTAGAGATTCCCGGGACTTAAACATTCAGTACTTC